The source of this TCR beta chain is a study of CD8 T cells in ankylosing spondylitis. Notes on the study in general: A motif in TCR beta, a set of several highly homologous variants, appeared characteristic of ankylosing spondylitis blood. Matched synovial fluid from ankylosing spondylitis patients was reported to be enriched for disease-linked clones.

A note on this clonotype: Its antigen remains unknown.

TCR beta libraries were made by quantitative 5'-RACE with molecular barcodes. TCRdb used MiXCR to reprocess the 5' RACE reads, holding one entry per CDR3 protein. The table includes 150,000 to 200,000 distinct CDR3 sequences, around 13% detected once. CDR1 is SGHRS and CDR2 is YFSETQ in the germline V gene. CDR3 length: 14 amino acids. Trimming pared 0 bases from V and 4 bases from J, leaving 7 bases between. This TCR derives from a male donor with ankylosing spondylitis or in good health (not recorded which). Material for sequencing was blood, either unsorted or a sorted T cell fraction (not recorded which). This rearrangement joins TRBV5-1 to TRBJ2-2; D may be TRBD2 (5 bases). The DNA of the CDR3 is TGCGCCAGCAGCTTGGGGACTTTCACCGGGGAGCTGTTTTTT. Its protein product is CASSLGTFTGELFF.